This T cell receptor (beta chain) was captured by sequencing in a study of shared clonotypes between healthy human individuals. Study at large: Two women and a few men aged 18 to 49 made up the donors.

Here immunoSEQ multiplex PCR was the method, and the copy in TCRdb shows in-frame clones only, minus some. This table holds more than 450,000 clones, roughly 78% found once. The TCR was taken from a woman between 40 and 50 years old in good health. Some clones in this sample may be carry-over from other donors' samples. The sequenced material came from PBMCs.

The DNA of the CDR3 is TGTGCCAGCAGTGGCTGGAGGGATGGGACTGAAGCTTTCTTT. Amino acids: CASSGWRDGTEAFF. The chain joins TRBV28 to TRBJ1-1; D ambiguous. Trimming left V 5 bases short and J 5 bases short, with 15 bases between. This CDR3 is 14 amino acids long. Germline CDR1 is MDHEN and CDR2 is SYDVKM.